There are a few counts of the clone carrying this T cell receptor (beta chain). Its matching antigen is unknown. The CDR3 contains 12 residues. The V gene lost 5 bases and the J gene lost 7 bases, with 8 bases spanning the gap. Germline loops: CDR1 SGHVS, CDR2 FQNEAQ. TCRdb redid the calling of the 5' RACE reads with MiXCR, one entry per CDR3 protein. This repertoire shows around 480,000 distinct CDR3 sequences, around 15% found once; its top ten account for approximately 0.98%. The data stem from a study of identical twins. General study results and limits: Less excess twin sharing appeared in beta out-of-frame sequences. While abundant cord blood beta clonotypes carried fewer insertions, memory repertoires showed no such pattern.

These data were also filed under a second study, of yellow fever vaccine responses in identical twins. That source reports: Each twin's T cell response to the vaccine was reported to look partly convergent and partly personalized.

This TCR was sampled from a woman under 30 in good health. The sequenced sample consisted of CD4+ T cells sorted from blood. This rearrangement joins TRBV7-8 to TRBJ1-4, with a possible D match to TRBD1 (5 bases). The CDR3 region is CASSARVEKLFF. Written as DNA, the CDR3 is TGTGCCAGCAGCGCCAGGGTTGAAAAACTGTTTTTT.